Listed here are 18 T cell receptor beta chains from one sample, sequenced in a study of CD8 T cells in Susac syndrome. Random hexamers served to reverse transcribe roughly 0.5 to 1 ug RNA. TCRdb re-called the immunoSEQ multiplex PCR reads with MiXCR, one entry per CDR3 protein. The sample records some 190,000 distinct CDR3 sequences, about 95% being singletons. Sequencing was carried out using CD4+ T cells from PBMCs. The receptors shown here come from a human donor in good health.

The chain couples TRBV9 to TRBJ1-1; no clear D. V lost 4 bases to trimming and J lost 4 bases, with 17 bases between them. The CDR3 covers 15 residues. The germline CDR1 and CDR2 sequences are SGDLS and YYNGEE. The CDR3 here is CASSLVEGSSTEAFF. DNA of the CDR3: TGTGCCAGCAGCCTCGTGGAGGGATCGAGCACTGAAGCTTTCTTT. The full variable domain, rest sourced from reference TRBV9 and TRBJ1-1, is DSGVTQTPKHLITATGQRVTLRCSPRSGDLSVYWYQQSLDQGLQFLIQYYNGEERAKGNILERFSAQQFPDLHSELNLSSLELGDSALYFCASSLVEGSSTEAFFGQGTRLTVV.

The chain couples TRBV11-2 to TRBJ1-1, with D possibly matching TRBD1 (5 bases). Trimming cost V 5 bases and J 0 bases, with 10 bases left between them. The CDR3 is 14 residues long. Germline assignment: CDR1 SGHAT and CDR2 FQNNGV. The CDR3 loop reads CASSMGLLNTEAFF. The CDR3 DNA reads TGTGCCAGCAGCATGGGACTTCTGAACACTGAAGCTTTCTTT.

This clonotype was seen a single time. This chain uses TRBV3-1 with TRBJ2-1, with no clear D. Germline CDR1 is LGHDT and CDR2 is YNNKEL (reference sequence). The CDR3 loop spans 14 amino acids. The V gene lost 4 bases and the J gene lost 2 bases, with 9 bases spanning the gap. Written as DNA, the CDR3 is TGTGCCAGCAGCCCCCACGGCCCCTACAATGAGCAGTTCTTC. This sequence encodes CASSPHGPYNEQFF.

This clonotype appeared a single time. The chain links TRBV19 to TRBJ2-1, with D perhaps TRBD2 (7 bases). V was trimmed by 9 bases and J by 3 bases, leaving 15 bases between them. Germline loops: CDR1 LNHDA, CDR2 SQIVND (reference sequence). This CDR3 is 14 amino acids long. CDR3 region: CASRGREYYNEQFF. The CDR3 DNA reads TGTGCCAGCCGGGGGCGGGAGTACTACAATGAGCAGTTCTTC. The variable domain in full, completed from reference TRBV19 and TRBJ2-1, reads DGGITQSPKYLFRKEGQNVTLSCEQNLNHDAMYWYRQDPGQGLRLIYYSQIVNDFQKGDIAEGYSVSREKKESFPLTVTSAQKNPTAFYLCASRGREYYNEQFFGPGTRLTVL.

The gene calls are TRBV29-1 and TRBJ2-2; a possible D gene is TRBD2 (6 bases). CDR3 length: 14 amino acids. CDR1 and CDR2 from the germline V gene are SQVTM and ANQGSEA. The V end lost 4 bases, the J end lost 6 bases, and 15 bases lay between the germline ends. Here the CDR3 reads CSVVGSGGAGELFF. The CDR3 DNA follows: TGCAGCGTTGTGGGTAGCGGAGGCGCCGGGGAGCTGTTTTTT.

V is TRBV6-6 and J is TRBJ1-2; 8 bases are a match to TRBD1. V dropped 10 bases and J dropped 8; count of bases not matched to a gene: 15. Germline V gene lookup returns CDR1 MNHNY and CDR2 SVGAGI (reference sequence). The CDR3 has 14 residues. For the CDR3, the DNA is TGTGCCACCTCCACGCCAGGGGGCGCGTCGGGCTACACCTTC. It is translated as CATSTPGGASGYTF.

The chain uses TRBV7-9 and TRBJ2-2; a weak D match, TRBD2 (5 bases). Per the germline V gene, CDR1 is SEHNR and CDR2 is FQNEAQ (reference sequence). The V end lost 1 base, the J end lost 4 bases, and 7 bases lay between the germline ends. CDR3 size: 14 residues. CDR3 residues: CASSLVGSTGELFF. CDR3 nucleotide sequence: TGTGCCAGCAGCTTAGTGGGGAGCACCGGGGAGCTGTTTTTT.

V gene TRBV20-1 combines with J gene TRBJ1-1; D is possibly TRBD1 (6 bases). V lost 1 base and J lost 0, with 9 bases in between. The CDR3 is 14 amino acids. CDR1 is DFQATT and CDR2 is SNEGSKA in the germline V gene (reference sequence). The CDR3 loop is CSARARGMNTEAFF. The CDR3 DNA follows: TGCAGTGCTAGAGCCAGGGGCATGAACACTGAAGCTTTCTTT.

The chain carries TRBV14 and TRBJ2-2; 10 bases align to TRBD1. The germline CDR1 and CDR2 sequences are SGHDN and FVKESK. This CDR3 has 15 residues. V shed 4 bases, J shed 7 bases, and the junction held 6 bases outside the gene matches. The CDR3 DNA follows: TGTGCCAGCAGCCTCCGGGACAGGGGAGGCGGGGAGCTGTTTTTT. Translation gives CASSLRDRGGGELFF.

The V gene is TRBV12-3 or TRBV12-4, the J gene TRBJ1-5; no firm D call. This CDR3 has 12 amino acids. Trimming took off 3 bases at V and 5 bases at J, with 5 bases between the two ends. This chain's CDR3 is CASSFSDQPQHF. As DNA, the CDR3 is TGTGCCAGCAGTTTTTCCGATCAGCCCCAGCATTTT.

The chain recombines TRBV24-1 with TRBJ1-5; no reliable D call. The ends were cut back, 0 bases at V and 4 bases at J, with 6 bases in the middle. Germline-derived CDR1 and CDR2 are KGHDR and SFDVKD. This CDR3 contains 14 residues. The CDR3 DNA follows: TGTGCCACCAGTGATTTGGGGAGGAATCAGCCCCAGCATTTT. Protein sequence: CATSDLGRNQPQHF.

This clonotype was observed once. This sequence joins TRBV7-9 and TRBJ2-5, with TRBD2 matching 7 bases. The CDR3 runs 15 residues. Germline V CDR1 and CDR2: SEHNR, FQNEAQ (reference sequence). Trimming at V came to 5 bases and at J to 4 bases, leaving 10 bases not matched to a gene. The CDR3 coding sequence is TGTGCCAGCAGCCGCGGCGGACTAGGGCGAGAGACCCAGTACTTC. It codes for CASSRGGLGRETQYF.

The DNA of the CDR3 is TGTGCCAGCAGTTTTGCCCCCGGGACAGGAGAAAACATTCAGTACTTC. Translation gives CASSFAPGTGENIQYF. The genes are TRBV28 and TRBJ2-4, with 8 bases matching TRBD1. There are 16 residues in the CDR3. Germline CDR1 MDHEN, CDR2 SYDVKM. Trimming took 3 bases from V and 5 from J; bases not matched to a gene: 9. The full variable domain, in which reference TRBV28 and TRBJ2-4 provide the parts outside the CDR3, is DVKVTQSSRYLVKRTGEKVFLECVQDMDHENMFWYRQDPGLGLRLIYFSYDVKMKEKGDIPEGYSVSREKKERFSLILESASTNQTSMYLCASSFAPGTGENIQYFGAGTRLSVL.

This chain links TRBV7-3 with TRBJ2-6; 9 positions match TRBD1. The CDR3 spans 18 residues. Germline CDR1 is SGHTA and CDR2 is FQGTGA. V was pared by 4 bases and J by 4 bases, with 11 bases of the junction left unmatched. The CDR3 bases are TGTGCCAGCAGCTCAATTCCGGGACAGGGTTCCGGGGCCAACGTCCTGACTTTC. It specifies CASSSIPGQGSGANVLTF.

The CDR3 region is CSARDPSPGQSSYEQYF. The CDR3 DNA reads as TGCAGTGCTAGAGACCCGTCTCCGGGACAGAGCTCCTACGAGCAGTACTTC. The chain links TRBV20-1 to TRBJ2-7; TRBD1 aligns across 7 bases. The ends lost 0 bases at V and 0 bases at J; junction bases unmatched: 11. This CDR3 has 17 amino acids. Germline CDR1 reads DFQATT; CDR2 reads SNEGSKA (reference sequence).

The count of this clonotype is one. The genes are TRBV9 and TRBJ2-7, with D possibly matching TRBD2 (7 bases). CDR1 SGDLS and CDR2 YYNGEE come from the germline V gene. The CDR3 sequence is 15 residues long. V was clipped by 4 bases and J by 1 base, with 15 bases between them. The CDR3 sequence: CASSPRTAGSYEQYF. The CDR3 nucleotides are TGTGCCAGCAGCCCCAGGACAGCGGGATCCTACGAGCAGTACTTC.

The gene calls are TRBV12-3 or TRBV12-4 and TRBJ2-5; perhaps TRBD2 as D (5 bases). The CDR3 sequence is 12 residues long. The V and J ends lost 3 bases and 11 bases respectively, with 13 bases between them. The CDR3 sequence: CASSFVEGSQYF. The CDR3 DNA follows: TGTGCCAGCAGTTTCGTCGAGGGATCACAGTACTTC.

This clonotype was observed a handful of times. The chain is built from TRBV13 and TRBJ2-5; D gene unclear. Per the germline V gene, CDR1 is PRHDT and CDR2 is FYEKMQ (reference sequence). The CDR3 is made up of 12 amino acids. V lost 1 base to trimming and J lost 7 bases, with 7 bases between them. CDR3 nucleotides: TGTGCCAGCAGCTTAGAGGTTGGGACCCAGTACTTC. As protein: CASSLEVGTQYF.